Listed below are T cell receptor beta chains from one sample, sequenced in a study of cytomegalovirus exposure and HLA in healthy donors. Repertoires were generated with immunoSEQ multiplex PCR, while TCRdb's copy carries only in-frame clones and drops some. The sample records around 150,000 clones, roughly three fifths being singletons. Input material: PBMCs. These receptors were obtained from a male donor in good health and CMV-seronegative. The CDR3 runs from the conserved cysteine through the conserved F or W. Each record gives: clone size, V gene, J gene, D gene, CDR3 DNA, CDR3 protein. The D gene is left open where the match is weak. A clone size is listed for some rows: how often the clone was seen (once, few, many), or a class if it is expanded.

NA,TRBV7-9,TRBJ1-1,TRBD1,TGTGCCAGCAGCCCGGACAGGGATAAGGTTCGGAACACTGAAGCTTTCTTT,CASSPDRDKVRNTEAFF
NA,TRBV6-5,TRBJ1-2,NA,TGTGCCAGCAGTTACTCGCGCGAGCGTGGGTATGGCTACACCTTC,CASSYSRERGYGYTF
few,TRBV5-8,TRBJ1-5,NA,TGTGCCAGCAGCTTGGACACAATTCATCAGCCCCAGCATTTT,CASSLDTIHQPQHF
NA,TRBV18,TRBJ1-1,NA,TGTGCCAGCTCACCAACTTTTGCTTCGCAGGGAGGTGCTGAAGCTTTCTTT,CASSPTFASQGGAEAFF
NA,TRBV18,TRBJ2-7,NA,TGTGCCAGCTCACCACCGCGGGCTACCTACGAGCAGTACTTC,CASSPPRATYEQYF
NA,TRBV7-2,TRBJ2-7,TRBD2,TGTGCCAGCAGCTTCCTGGCGGCGGGGGGCTCCTACGAGCAGTACTTC,CASSFLAAGGSYEQYF
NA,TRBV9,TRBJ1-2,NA,TGTGCCAGCAGCCCCAGGACAGAATATGGCTACACCTTC,CASSPRTEYGYTF
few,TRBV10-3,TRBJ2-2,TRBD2,TGTGCCATCACCGACCCGGGACTAGCGGGGGGTGGGGTCACCGGGGAGCTGTTTTTT,CAITDPGLAGGGVTGELFF
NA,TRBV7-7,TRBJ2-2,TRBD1,TGTGCTAGCAGCTTAGCGGGGACAGGGGGCGATGCATCCGGGGAGCTGTTTTTT,CASSLAGTGGDASGELFF
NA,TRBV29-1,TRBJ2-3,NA,TGCAGCGTTGGGCCGGGTCCGGATACGCAGTATTTT,CSVGPGPDTQYF
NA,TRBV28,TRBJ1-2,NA,TGTGCCAGCAGCCCCTCCGGGGTAAGCGGCTACACCTTC,CASSPSGVSGYTF
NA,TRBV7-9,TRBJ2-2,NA,TGTGCCAGCAGCTCAGGCGGCAGGGTCCCTTACGCGAACACCGGGGAGCTGTTTTTT,CASSSGGRVPYANTGELFF
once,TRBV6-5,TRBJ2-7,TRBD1,TGTGCCAGCAGTCCCCGACAGGGAGTCTACGAGCAGTACTTC,CASSPRQGVYEQYF
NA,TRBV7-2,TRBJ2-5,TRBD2,TGTGCCAGCAGCTTAAAGTATCGTAGCGGGGGAGAAGAGACCCAGTACTTC,CASSLKYRSGGEETQYF
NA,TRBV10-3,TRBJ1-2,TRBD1,TGTGCCACCAGGGGACAGGGGGACTCTGGCTACACCTTC,CATRGQGDSGYTF
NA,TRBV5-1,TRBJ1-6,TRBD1,TGCGCCAGCAGCCCGGGGACAGGGGCTTCACCCCTCCACTTT,CASSPGTGASPLHF
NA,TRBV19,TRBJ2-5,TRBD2,TGTGCCAGTAGTACATCACTCATTAGCGGGGTCGGGAAGACCCAGTACTTC,CASSTSLISGVGKTQYF
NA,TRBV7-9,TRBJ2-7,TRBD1,TGTGCCAGCAGCTTAAAGGGACAGCCTGGGGAGCAGTACTTC,CASSLKGQPGEQYF
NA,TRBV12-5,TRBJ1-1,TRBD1,TGTGCTAGTGGTTTTGACAGGGGAGCTTTCTTT,CASGFDRGAFF
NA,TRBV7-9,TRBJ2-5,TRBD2,TGTGCCAGCAGCTTGGGACTAGCGGGGGTTTCAGAGACCCAGTACTTC,CASSLGLAGVSETQYF
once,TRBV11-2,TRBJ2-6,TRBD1,TGTGCCAGCAGCTTAGATATGAGGGGGCCTCCCTCTGGGGCCAACGTCCTGACTTTC,CASSLDMRGPPSGANVLTF
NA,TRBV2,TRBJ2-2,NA,TGTGCCAGCAGTGTGGACGGAGGTAATGGCGGGGAGCTGTTCTTT,CASSVDGGNGGELFF
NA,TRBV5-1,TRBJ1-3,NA,TGCGCCAGCAGCTTGGGACCTACCGACGGAGCTCTGGTAAACACCATATATTTT,CASSLGPTDGALVNTIYF
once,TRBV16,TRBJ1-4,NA,TGTGCCAGCAGCCAATTGGGGGCGTCTAATGAAAAACTGTTTTTT,CASSQLGASNEKLFF
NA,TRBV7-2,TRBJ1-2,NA,TGTGCCAGCAGCTTACCGGGGGGATATGGCTACACCTTC,CASSLPGGYGYTF
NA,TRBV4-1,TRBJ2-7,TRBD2,TGCGCCAGCAGCCGAGAGAGCGGGGGGCCCTCCTACGAGCAGTACTTC,CASSRESGGPSYEQYF
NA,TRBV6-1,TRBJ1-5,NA,TGTGCCAGCAGTGAATCAGGGTTCGATTCTAGCAATCAGCCCCAGCATTTT,CASSESGFDSSNQPQHF
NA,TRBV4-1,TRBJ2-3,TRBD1,TGCGCCAGCAGGCTATTACCCGGGACAGGGACTGATACGCAGTATTTT,CASRLLPGTGTDTQYF
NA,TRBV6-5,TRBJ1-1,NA,TGTGCCAGCAGTCTTCGGTGGAACACTGAAGCTTTCTTT,CASSLRWNTEAFF
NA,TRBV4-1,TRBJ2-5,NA,TGCGCCAGCAGCCAAGTCCTAACTTCGCAAGAGACCCAGTACTTC,CASSQVLTSQETQYF
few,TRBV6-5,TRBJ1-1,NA,TGTGCCAGCAGCCGACCGAAAAGCGGTAAAACTGAAGCTTTCTTT,CASSRPKSGKTEAFF
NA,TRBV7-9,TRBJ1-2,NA,TGTGCCAGCAGCTTATCAAAGGGTGCGGGGGGCTACACCTTC,CASSLSKGAGGYTF
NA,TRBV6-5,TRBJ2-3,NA,TGTGCCAGCAGTCGGACAGGGAGGGTCACAGATACGCAGTATTTT,CASSRTGRVTDTQYF
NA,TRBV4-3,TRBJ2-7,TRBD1,TGCGCCAGCAGCCAAGTCCACGGGGACAGGGGCCGTGGGCAGTACTTC,CASSQVHGDRGRGQYF
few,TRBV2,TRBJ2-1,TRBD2,TGTGCCAGCAGTACCTGGGGTAGCGGGGCACCCTTCAATGAGCAGTTCTTC,CASSTWGSGAPFNEQFF
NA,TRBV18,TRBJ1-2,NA,TGTGCCAGCTCACCCGGGGACTCTGGCTACACCTTC,CASSPGDSGYTF
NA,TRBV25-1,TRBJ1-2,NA,TGTGCCAGCAGTGAACCTTTCTACGGCTACACCTTC,CASSEPFYGYTF
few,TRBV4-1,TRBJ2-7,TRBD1,TGCGCCAGCAGCCATTGGGACAGGAGATACGAGCAGTACTTC,CASSHWDRRYEQYF
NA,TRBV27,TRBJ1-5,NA,TGTGCCAGCAGTTTAGGCGGGGGAGGACAGCCCCAGCATTTT,CASSLGGGGQPQHF
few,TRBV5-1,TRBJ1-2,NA,TGCGCCAGCAGCTTGGCAGGGGACTATGGCTACACCTTC,CASSLAGDYGYTF
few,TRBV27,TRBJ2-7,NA,TGTGCCAGCAGTTTAAGCAAGCGGTTCTACGAGCAGTACTTC,CASSLSKRFYEQYF
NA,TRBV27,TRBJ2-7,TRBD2,TGTGCCGGCAGAGGCGGGGGGGAATACGAGCAGTACTTC,CAGRGGGEYEQYF
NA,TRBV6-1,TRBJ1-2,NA,TGTGCCAGCAGTGAAGGAAATGTAGGGAGTGGCTACACCTTC,CASSEGNVGSGYTF
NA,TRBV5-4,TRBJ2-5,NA,TGTGCCAGCAGCTTGGTACAGGGTGAGACCCAGTACTTC,CASSLVQGETQYF
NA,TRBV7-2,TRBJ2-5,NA,TGTGCCAGCAGCTTAGCCGGGGTTTGGGGTGAGGAGACCCAGTACTTC,CASSLAGVWGEETQYF
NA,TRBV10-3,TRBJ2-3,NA,TGTGCCATCAGTGGGAGGGGGGGACTAAGCACAGATACGCAGTATTTT,CAISGRGGLSTDTQYF
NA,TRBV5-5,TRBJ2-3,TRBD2,TGTGCCAGCAGCCCCTTCTTCGGGGGGGCGGTTGAAAATACGCAGTATTTT,CASSPFFGGAVENTQYF
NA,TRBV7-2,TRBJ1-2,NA,TGTGCCAGCACCGCTGACAGGCAAATAAATGGCTACACCTTC,CASTADRQINGYTF
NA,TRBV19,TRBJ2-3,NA,TGTGCCAGTAGTTATCAGGGAACCACAGATACGCAGTATTTT,CASSYQGTTDTQYF
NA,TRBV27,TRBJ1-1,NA,TGTGCCAGCAGCCGGTGGGCCCAAATGAACACTGAAGCTTTCTTT,CASSRWAQMNTEAFF
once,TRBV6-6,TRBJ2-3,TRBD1,TGTGCCAGCAGTGACTTACAGGGGGCGCCGACAGATACGCAGTATTTT,CASSDLQGAPTDTQYF
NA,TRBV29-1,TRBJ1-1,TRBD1,TGCAGCGTCCAGACAGGGAACGTGAACACTGAAGCTTTCTTT,CSVQTGNVNTEAFF